Listed below are T cell receptor beta chains from one sample, sequenced in a study of shared clonotypes between healthy human individuals. Sequencing was performed with immunoSEQ multiplex PCR; in TCRdb, only in-frame clones are kept and a portion is missing. The sample lists under 200,000 clones; approximately 95% were seen once. Sample: naive CD4+ T cells sorted from blood. All receptors come from a woman in her thirties in good health. Each CDR3 is given with its conserved first and last residue. D genes are given only for firm matches. Where a row states a size, it is once, few, many or the class of an expanded clone; other rows omit it.

D gene	clone size	V gene	CDR3 length	J gene	CDR3 DNA	CDR3 protein
NA	once	TRBV18	20	TRBJ2-1	TGTGCCAGCTCACCCTCCCGGTGGATGGCATCCTCAAGCTCCTACAATGAGCAGTTCTTC	CASSPSRWMASSSSYNEQFF
TRBD1	once	TRBV19	14	TRBJ2-7	TGTGCCAGTAGTACTACAGGGGTATCCTACGAGCAGTACTTC	CASSTTGVSYEQYF
TRBD1	NA	TRBV27	16	TRBJ2-3	TGTGCCAGCAGTTTATTGACAGGGAGAGACACAGATACGCAGTATTTT	CASSLLTGRDTDTQYF
TRBD1	NA	TRBV6-1	13	TRBJ2-7	TGTGCCAGCAGGGGACAGGGAACCTACGAGCAGTACTTC	CASRGQGTYEQYF
NA	NA	TRBV10-2	13	TRBJ2-1	TGCGCCAGCAGACTAGGCCCTTACAATGAGCAGTTCTTC	CASRLGPYNEQFF
TRBD2	once	TRBV13	16	TRBJ2-5	TGTGCCAGCAGCCCGGGGACTAGCGGCCTACAAGAGACCCAGTACTTC	CASSPGTSGLQETQYF
NA	few	TRBV19	14	TRBJ1-4	TGTGCCAGTAGTATTACAGAGCTCGGGGAAAAACTGTTTTTT	CASSITELGEKLFF
TRBD1	NA	TRBV15	16	TRBJ2-1	TGTGCCACCAGCAGAGATCCAGAGACAGGGGGCAATGAGCAGTTCTTC	CATSRDPETGGNEQFF
NA	NA	TRBV2	13	TRBJ2-7	TGTGCCAGCAGAACGGACAGAACCTACGAGCAGTACTTC	CASRTDRTYEQYF
NA	once	TRBV16	15	TRBJ1-2	TGTGCCAGCAGCCAATCGAGGGTATCAGGGGACGGCTACACCTTC	CASSQSRVSGDGYTF
NA	NA	TRBV9	14	TRBJ2-7	TGTGCCAGCAGGCGAGAGGAGGCCCCTTACGAGCAGTACTTC	CASRREEAPYEQYF
NA	NA	TRBV6-1	13	TRBJ1-4	TGTGCCAGCAGTGAAGCCGGCGGCGAAAAACTGTTTTTT	CASSEAGGEKLFF
NA	NA	TRBV9	15	TRBJ2-2	TGTGCCAGCAGCGTGGATAGCGGGAACACCGGGGAGCTGTTTTTT	CASSVDSGNTGELFF
NA	NA	TRBV12-5	13	TRBJ1-2	TGTGCTAGTGGCCCCCACTCGGGCGGGGGCTACACCTTC	CASGPHSGGGYTF